This TCR beta chain derives from a study of T cell responses to AZD1222 COVID-19 vaccine. Only in-frame clones appear in the TCRdb table, and some are missing; sequencing was by immunoSEQ multiplex PCR. This sample has approximately 25,000 clones, with about nine tenths found just once. This CDR3 has 16 amino acids. V was pared by 2 bases and J by 5 bases, with 18 bases between. The germline gives CDR1 MNHEY, CDR2 SMNVEV (reference sequence). Findings and caveats of the study: Repertoires were obtained only post-peak T cell response.

Turning to this clone: Its target is unknown.

The sequencing used peripheral blood, collected 28 days after the second AZD1222 dose. The V gene is TRBV27, the J gene TRBJ2-5, with unresolved D. The origin of this receptor is an adult who received the AZD1222 COVID-19 vaccine. The CDR3 spells CASSLIVLVPRETQYF. The CDR3 DNA is TGTGCCAGCAGTTTAATAGTCCTAGTCCCCCGTGAGACCCAGTACTTC.